Listed here are 25 T cell receptor beta chains from one sample, sequenced in a study of blood T cells in healthy people across ages. Alongside a J-beta primer mix, a sample-barcoded 5' primer served in a second PCR lasting 7 to 11 cycles. TCRdb re-analysed the 5' RACE reads in MiXCR, keeping a single row per CDR3 protein. The sample contains some 700,000 distinct CDR3 sequences, about a fifth of which appear only once. Material: blood. The receptor set was obtained from a man aged 70 or older in good health.

This clonotype has only a few counts. V usage is TRBV5-1 and J usage is TRBJ1-2; D not resolved. The CDR3 runs 12 residues. The germline gives CDR1 SGHRS, CDR2 YFSETQ. V lost 0 bases and J lost 8, with 8 bases in between. CDR3 sequence (DNA): TGCGCCAGCAGCTTGGAGGGATTGGGCTACACCTTC. This gives the protein CASSLEGLGYTF.

This clonotype turned up a few times. The genes are TRBV7-9 and TRBJ2-2; D gene unclear. CDR3 size: 13 residues. Germline V gives CDR1 SEHNR, CDR2 FQNEAQ (reference sequence). Trimming removed 3 bases at V and 5 bases at J, with 7 bases between. CDR3 protein: CASSFTSTGELFF. In DNA, the CDR3 is TGTGCCAGCAGCTTCACTTCAACCGGGGAGCTGTTTTTT.

V is TRBV5-1 and J is TRBJ1-4; D remains unclear. Germline-derived CDR1 and CDR2 are SGHRS and YFSETQ. CDR3 length: 15 residues. V dropped 4 bases and J dropped 0 bases, with 10 bases sitting between them. The CDR3 is CASSLDGTTNEKLFF. The DNA for the CDR3 is TGCGCCAGCAGCCTAGACGGAACAACTAATGAAAAACTGTTTTTT.

This clonotype was counted a few times. The J gene is TRBJ2-5, the V gene TRBV12-3 or TRBV12-4; 9 bases are shared with TRBD2. The CDR3 has 14 amino acids. V dropped 6 bases and J dropped 2; count of bases not matched to a gene: 4. DNA of the CDR3: TGTGCCAGCAGACCTCTAGCGGGGCAAGAGACCCAGTACTTC. Translating gives CASRPLAGQETQYF.

This clonotype was seen at least ten times. This rearrangement joins TRBV20-1 to TRBJ2-3, with D uncertain. Germline V gene lookup returns CDR1 DFQATT and CDR2 SNEGSKA (reference sequence). Trimming took off 4 bases at V and 6 bases at J, with 8 bases between the two ends. This CDR3 region has 11 residues. CDR3 sequence reads: CSATTRDTQYF. Here the CDR3 DNA reads TGCAGTGCTACGACCCGCGATACGCAGTATTTT.

The gene calls are TRBV29-1 and TRBJ2-5; D not certain. The CDR3 covers 10 residues. Germline V CDR1 and CDR2: SQVTM, ANQGSEA. V was trimmed by 7 bases and J by 0 bases, leaving 3 bases between them. The CDR3 nucleotides are TGCAGCGGTTACCAAGAGACCCAGTACTTC. Its protein is CSGYQETQYF. Full variable domain (outside the CDR3, taken from reference TRBV29-1 and TRBJ2-5): SAVISQKPSRDICQRGTSLTIQCQVDSQVTMMFWYRQQPGQSLTLIATANQGSEATYESGFVIDKFPISRPNLTFSTLTVSNMSPEDSSIYLCSGYQETQYFGPGTRLLVL.

As to this clonotype: Compared with germline, one end of the junction differs, possibly owing to a read error. The V and J genes are TRBV29-1 and TRBJ1-3, with D unresolved. The length of the CDR3 is 12 residues. Germline-derived CDR1 and CDR2 are SQVTM and ANQGSEA. The CDR3 sequence is CGVEGPLNTIYF. The CDR3 DNA follows: TGCGGCGTCGAAGGTCCGTTAAACACCATATATTTT. The full variable domain, completed using reference TRBV29-1 and TRBJ1-3, is SAVISQKPSRDICQRGTSLTIQCQVDSQVTMMFWYRQQPGQSLTLIATANQGSEATYESGFVIDKFPISRPNLTFSTLTVSNMSPEDSSIYLCGVEGPLNTIYFGEGSWLTVV.

The chain carries TRBV20-1 and TRBJ2-7; 7 nucleotides agree with TRBD1. The V gene's germline CDR1 is DFQATT and CDR2 SNEGSKA (reference sequence). This CDR3 has 12 residues. Germline trimming cut 3 bases from V and 6 bases from J; bases unmatched to any gene: 5. The CDR3 region is CSARRQGFEQYF. For the CDR3, the DNA is TGCAGTGCTAGGCGACAGGGATTCGAGCAGTACTTC.

This clonotype was detected a few times. This rearrangement joins TRBV11-2 to TRBJ2-3; unclear D gene. Looked up from germline, CDR1 is SGHAT and CDR2 is FQNNGV. The CDR3 totals 14 residues. The V and J ends lost 5 bases and 2 bases respectively, with 11 bases between them. The CDR3 loop is CASSIQGPTDTQYF. In DNA, the CDR3 is TGTGCCAGCAGCATCCAAGGACCCACAGATACGCAGTATTTT.

This chain joins TRBV9 and TRBJ2-1; D is uncertain. The CDR3 is made up of 13 amino acids. V was trimmed by 1 base and J by 3 bases, leaving 5 bases between them. Looked up from germline, CDR1 is SGDLS and CDR2 is YYNGEE. CDR3 bases: TGTGCCAGCAGCGTATCTTACTACAATGAGCAGTTCTTC. Protein: CASSVSYYNEQFF.

This clonotype was seen a few times. This chain links TRBV20-1 with TRBJ2-6, with unresolved D. The germline V and J ends were trimmed by 5 bases and 4 bases, with 12 bases remaining between them. The CDR3 extends over 14 amino acids. CDR1 is DFQATT, CDR2 SNEGSKA, per germline (reference sequence). CDR3 coding DNA: TGCAGTGCTTTCGACACGAAGGGGGCCAACGTCCTGACTTTC. Its protein is CSAFDTKGANVLTF.

The rearrangement joins TRBV19 to TRBJ2-5; D is ambiguous. CDR1 and CDR2 (germline): LNHDA, SQIVND (reference sequence). The V end was cut by 1 base, the J end by 1 base, with 7 bases between. CDR3 length: 14 residues. The CDR3 coding sequence is TGTGCCAGTAGTATAGCGAAGGGCCAAGAGACCCAGTACTTC. Residues: CASSIAKGQETQYF.

Only a few counts were recorded for this clonotype. The chain carries TRBV14 and TRBJ1-1, with D perhaps matching TRBD1 (5 bases). The ends were cut back, 3 bases at V and 3 bases at J, with 14 bases in the middle. CDR3 length: 15 amino acids. From germline, CDR1 is SGHDN and CDR2 FVKESK. DNA of the CDR3: TGTGCCAGCAGCCACAAGACAGTTACTTACACTGAAGCTTTCTTT. This translates into CASSHKTVTYTEAFF.

The chain combines TRBV6-5 with TRBJ2-5; TRBD2 agrees at 7 bases. The CDR3 has 15 amino acids. In germline, CDR1 is MNHEY, CDR2 SVGAGI. V shed 6 bases, J shed 5 bases, and the junction held 12 bases outside the gene matches. The DNA for the CDR3 is TGTGCCAGCAGGGCCACTAGCGCCCGTTTCGAGACCCAGTACTTC. It yields the protein CASRATSARFETQYF.

This clonotype showed up just a few times. The chain employs TRBV18 and TRBJ2-3, with D unresolved. Between the trimmed V and J ends, which lost 1 base and 2 bases, there was a span of 4 bases. This CDR3 has 13 amino acids. From germline, CDR1 is KGHSH and CDR2 LQKENI. CDR3 bases: TGTGCCAGCTCACCACTCGACACAGATACGCAGTATTTT. It codes for CASSPLDTDTQYF.

A few counts support this clonotype. The J gene is TRBJ1-1, the V gene TRBV24-1; D is possibly TRBD1 (6 bases). Germline V gene lookup returns CDR1 KGHDR and CDR2 SFDVKD. The CDR3 spans 15 residues. V shed 3 bases and J shed 5 bases, with 15 bases lying between them. Written as DNA, the CDR3 is TGTGCCACCAGTGATAAGCGGCAGGGGAATACTGAAGCTTTCTTT. Protein product: CATSDKRQGNTEAFF.

The chain recombines TRBV29-1 with TRBJ1-1; no definite D call. Trimming cost V 4 bases and J 3 bases, with 6 bases left between them. CDR3 length: 11 amino acids. The germline CDR1 and CDR2 sequences are SQVTM and ANQGSEA. The CDR3 DNA reads TGCAGCGTTGGGTGGGACACTGAAGCTTTCTTT. This sequence encodes CSVGWDTEAFF. Drawing the rest from reference TRBV29-1 and TRBJ1-1, the complete variable domain is SAVISQKPSRDICQRGTSLTIQCQVDSQVTMMFWYRQQPGQSLTLIATANQGSEATYESGFVIDKFPISRPNLTFSTLTVSNMSPEDSSIYLCSVGWDTEAFFGQGTRLTVV.

This clonotype appeared a few times. The V call is TRBV2, the J call TRBJ1-2; D is uncertain. Germline values: CDR1 SNHLY, CDR2 FYNNEI. The CDR3 has 13 residues. The V end was cut by 3 bases, the J end by 8 bases, with 13 bases between. CDR3 nucleotides: TGTGCCAGCAGTGATGGTCAGGCGTTAGGCTACACCTTC. Amino acid sequence: CASSDGQALGYTF.

This clonotype appeared a few times. A read error may produce the germline difference seen at one junction end. J is TRBJ2-7 and V is TRBV6-8, with a weak D call TRBD2 (6 bases). Germline-derived CDR1 and CDR2 are MNHGY and SAAAGT. CDR3 length: 11 residues. The CDR3 bases are TGTGCCAGCAGACTAGCCGGGGCAAAGTTCTTC. Amino acids: CASRLAGAKFF.

To note about this clonotype: This may stem from a read error, because a much larger clone lies one nucleotide away. V gene TRBV7-2 combines with J gene TRBJ2-7; 11 nucleotides line up with TRBD2. CDR1 and CDR2 (germline): SGHTA, FQGNSA. The CDR3 contains 15 residues. The CDR3 loop reads CASSAPGLAVYDQYF. CDR3 coding DNA: TGTGCCAGCAGCGCCCCGGGACTAGCGGTCTACGACCAGTACTTC.

Only a few counts were recorded for this clonotype. The rearrangement joins TRBV12-3 or TRBV12-4 to TRBJ2-3; D unresolved. The CDR3 has 15 residues. V was clipped by 2 bases and J by 5 bases, with 14 bases between them. The CDR3 here is CASSLSTGKRDTQYF. DNA of the CDR3: TGTGCCAGCAGTTTATCTACTGGAAAGCGAGATACGCAGTATTTT.

The chain recombines TRBV18 with TRBJ2-1, with D tentatively TRBD1 (6 bases). The CDR3 is 15 amino acids. Between the trimmed V and J ends, which lost 8 bases and 2 bases, there was a span of 16 bases. Per germline, CDR1 KGHSH and CDR2 LQKENI. CDR3 sequence reads: CASKALSGAYNEQFF. CDR3 bases: TGTGCCAGCAAAGCCCTATCAGGGGCCTACAATGAGCAGTTCTTC.

The rearrangement links TRBV7-9 to TRBJ2-7; 8 bases map to TRBD1. The CDR3 runs to 14 residues. Germline V gene data show CDR1 as SEHNR and CDR2 as FQNEAQ (reference sequence). V lost 1 base and J lost 9; bases outside the gene matches: 8. As DNA, the CDR3 is TGTGCCAGCAGCTTAGATCAGGGGGCTGCCACGCAGTACGTC. This sequence encodes CASSLDQGAATQYV.

A few counts support this clonotype. The CDR3 nucleotides read TGTGCCAGCAGCTTATGGGGGGCTGAAGCTTTCTTT. Translated: CASSLWGAEAFF. The gene calls are TRBV7-9 and TRBJ1-1; a possible D gene is TRBD1 (5 bases). This CDR3 contains 12 residues. CDR1 and CDR2 from the germline V gene are SEHNR and FQNEAQ (reference sequence). The V end lost 2 bases, the J end lost 6 bases, and 7 bases lay between the germline ends.

A few counts support this clonotype. The CDR3 sequence is CSVGLRTPHHLSTDTQYF. DNA for the CDR3: TGCAGCGTTGGGCTCCGGACTCCTCATCACCTTAGCACAGATACGCAGTATTTT. The chain carries TRBV29-1 and TRBJ2-3, with a weak D call TRBD2 (5 bases). Between the trimmed V and J ends, which lost 4 bases and 0 bases, there was a span of 23 bases. The CDR3 is 18 amino acids. Germline CDR1 is SQVTM and CDR2 is ANQGSEA.